These 21 T cell receptor beta chains were sequenced from one sample in a study of OX40 agonist ivuxolimab in advanced cancers. This table comes from immunoSEQ multiplex PCR, and its TCRdb copy is limited to in-frame clones, with some not included. The data show tens of thousands of clones, 80% to 90% seen once. Sequenced here: CD4+ or CD8+ T cells sorted from blood, sampled in a trial of the OX40 agonist ivuxolimab. All receptors derive from an adult with an advanced solid tumor such as melanoma, head and neck, liver or kidney cancer.

This chain joins TRBV11-2 and TRBJ2-3; 7 bases fit TRBD2. The CDR3 length is 14 residues. Germline-derived CDR1 and CDR2 are SGHAT and FQNNGV. The junction had 1 base not matched to a gene; V was cut back by 3 bases and J by 1 base. As DNA, the CDR3 is TGTGCCAGCAGCTTTACTAGCGGCACAGATACGCAGTATTTT. This codes for CASSFTSGTDTQYF.

This chain joins TRBV11-2 and TRBJ2-2; D remains ambiguous. V was shortened by 1 base and J by 4 bases, with 10 bases between the two germline ends. The CDR3 is made up of 15 amino acids. Per the germline V gene, CDR1 is SGHAT and CDR2 is FQNNGV. The CDR3 DNA sequence: TGTGCCAGCAGCTTAGTCGTACATCCCACCGGGGAGCTGTTTTTT. It translates to CASSLVVHPTGELFF.

The chain combines TRBV6-5 with TRBJ1-1; no definite D call. Germline CDR1 MNHEY, CDR2 SVGAGI. The CDR3 has 13 amino acids. The V end was cut by 2 bases, the J end by 5 bases, with 9 bases between. The CDR3 loop is CASSYDQATEAFF. The CDR3 coding sequence is TGTGCCAGCAGTTACGATCAGGCGACTGAAGCTTTCTTT.

The rearrangement joins TRBV30 to TRBJ2-1, with TRBD2 matching 10 bases. CDR1 and CDR2 (germline): GTSNPN, SVGIG (reference sequence). The CDR3 length is 15 residues. With 0 bases clipped from V and 8 bases from J, the junction kept 7 bases outside the gene matches. The DNA for the CDR3 is TGTGCCTGGAGTGTTGGGAGCGGGAGGGTCGATGAGCAGTTCTTC. Translating it yields CAWSVGSGRVDEQFF.

This clone was recorded only once. The genes are TRBV6-6 and TRBJ2-7; maybe TRBD1 (6 bases). This CDR3 has 15 amino acids. Trimming removed 3 bases at V and 0 bases at J, with 12 bases between. Germline V gives CDR1 MNHNY, CDR2 SVGAGI (reference sequence). CDR3 sequence: CASSYARDTSYEQYF. The DNA of the CDR3 is TGTGCCAGCAGTTATGCCCGGGACACCTCCTACGAGCAGTACTTC.

The gene calls are TRBV19 and TRBJ1-1; no definite D call. The germline V and J ends were trimmed by 5 bases and 0 bases, with 19 bases remaining between them. The CDR3 runs to 17 residues. CDR1 is LNHDA and CDR2 is SQIVND in the germline V gene (reference sequence). The chain's CDR3 is CASSVLRATTMNTEAFF. The CDR3 DNA is TGTGCCAGTAGTGTTCTCCGGGCGACGACTATGAACACTGAAGCTTTCTTT.

The rearrangement uses TRBV6-1 and TRBJ1-1; D remains unclear. Trimming stripped 0 bases from V and 4 bases from J, with 15 bases between. Germline assignment: CDR1 MNHNS and CDR2 SASEGT. CDR3 size: 16 residues. The CDR3 sequence: CASSEALWGLGTEAFF. In DNA form, the CDR3 reads TGTGCCAGCAGTGAAGCGTTGTGGGGTTTGGGCACTGAAGCTTTCTTT.

V gene TRBV10-1 combines with J gene TRBJ2-2; D remains ambiguous. This CDR3 comprises 14 residues. The germline V and J ends were trimmed by 4 bases and 0 bases, with 6 bases remaining between them. Looked up from germline, CDR1 is WNHNN and CDR2 is SYGVQD (reference sequence). DNA for the CDR3: TGCGCCAGCAGTGTTACAGCGAACACCGGGGAGCTGTTTTTT. Translation: CASSVTANTGELFF.

The V and J genes are TRBV10-1 and TRBJ1-1; the D is unclear. Germline CDR1 and CDR2: WNHNN and SYGVQD (reference sequence). V dropped 2 bases and J dropped 1 base, with 2 bases sitting between them. CDR3 size: 12 residues. In nucleotides, the CDR3 is TGCGCCAGCAGTGAGACGAACACTGAAGCTTTCTTT. Its translation: CASSETNTEAFF.

This chain connects TRBV4-1 to TRBJ2-2; 7 bases are a match to TRBD2. The CDR3 is 15 amino acids. V shed 0 bases and J 4 bases; nucleotides not matched to a gene: 2. CDR1 is MGHRA and CDR2 is YSYEKL in the germline V gene. CDR3 bases: TGCGCCAGCAGCCAAGAGGGACTACTCACCGGGGAGCTGTTTTTT. This gives the protein CASSQEGLLTGELFF.

The chain employs TRBV5-8 and TRBJ2-5, with TRBD2 identical over 8 bases. With the DNA end fitting TRBJ2-7 better, the J assignment may be wrong. The CDR3 loop spans 16 amino acids. Germline V gene sequence: CDR1 SGHTS, CDR2 YDEGEE. The CDR3 DNA is TGTGCCAGCAGCTTTTTGCCTAGCGGGCCTTCCCCCGAGCAGTACTTC. Translation: CASSFLPSGPSPEQYF.

Remarks on this clone: Compared with germline, one end of the junction differs, possibly owing to a read error. The J gene is TRBJ2-7, the V gene TRBV27; 7 nucleotides line up with TRBD1. Germline V CDR1 and CDR2: MNHEY, SMNVEV (reference sequence). The CDR3 covers 17 residues. The CDR3 sequence: CASSSPPGTASSYGQYF. Here the CDR3 DNA reads TGTGCCAGCAGTTCACCCCCCGGGACAGCGAGCTCCTACGGGCAGTACTTC.

This clone was counted only a few times. The genes are TRBV18 and TRBJ2-7; weak D call: TRBD1 (6 bases). This CDR3 has 20 residues. Germline V gene data show CDR1 as KGHSH and CDR2 as LQKENI. Trimming took 4 bases from V and 4 from J, leaving 32 bases between them. Here the CDR3 reads CASSLRDITYEQYLPYEQYF. The CDR3, as DNA: TGTGCCAGCTCACTAAGGGACATAACCTACGAGCAGTACTTACCGTACGAGCAGTACTTC.

This rearrangement joins TRBV15 to TRBJ2-3, with 12 bases that match TRBD2. With 8 bases clipped from V and 5 bases from J, the junction kept 5 bases outside the gene matches. Germline V gene sequence: CDR1 LNHNV, CDR2 YYDKDF (reference sequence). CDR3 size: 14 residues. The CDR3 DNA is TGTGCCACCCGACTAGCGGGAGTGCTAGATACGCAGTATTTT. This translates into CATRLAGVLDTQYF.

The gene calls are TRBV7-3 and TRBJ2-2; the match to TRBD1 covers 11 bases. This CDR3 spans 15 amino acids. After removal of 6 bases from V and 5 bases from J, the junction contained 5 bases not matched to a gene. Germline V gives CDR1 SGHTA, CDR2 FQGTGA. The CDR3 is CASSPGTGGTGELFF. The CDR3 DNA reads as TGTGCCAGCAGTCCAGGGACAGGGGGAACCGGGGAGCTGTTTTTT.

The chain employs TRBV7-9 and TRBJ2-7; no reliable D call. The germline gives CDR1 SEHNR, CDR2 FQNEAQ (reference sequence). Deletions cut 1 base from V and 7 bases from J, with 11 bases between. The CDR3 loop spans 13 amino acids. CDR3 DNA sequence: TGTGCCAGCAGCTTAGGGCTTCTGGGGGAGCAGTACTTC. Translating gives CASSLGLLGEQYF.

The V call is TRBV6-1, the J call TRBJ2-7; TRBD1 is a possible D gene (6 bases). This CDR3 comprises 16 residues. Germline V gives CDR1 MNHNS, CDR2 SASEGT. Trimming shortened V by 0 bases and J by 3 bases, and 15 bases separated the two germline ends. The CDR3 spells CASSEAVTGHFYEQYF. The CDR3 DNA reads as TGTGCCAGCAGTGAAGCTGTCACGGGACACTTCTACGAGCAGTACTTC.

A few counts support this clone. The chain recombines TRBV7-3 with TRBJ2-1; the D is unclear. Germline V lookup: CDR1 SGHTA, CDR2 FQGTGA. There are 15 residues in the CDR3. The germline V and J ends were trimmed by 2 bases and 9 bases, with 17 bases remaining between them. The CDR3 is CASSLRTPPEGEQFF. The CDR3, as DNA: TGTGCCAGCAGCTTACGGACCCCCCCGGAAGGTGAGCAGTTCTTC. Supplemented by reference TRBV7-3 and TRBJ2-1, the full variable domain reads GAGVSQTPSNKVTEKGKYVELRCDPISGHTALYWYRQSLGQGPEFLIYFQGTGAADDSGLPNDRFFAVRPEGSVSTLKIQRTERGDSAVYLCASSLRTPPEGEQFFGPGTRLTVL.

Note on this clone: Compared with germline, one end of the junction differs, possibly owing to a read error. The chain links TRBV7-6 to TRBJ1-1; D gene ambiguous. The CDR3 totals 16 residues. From germline, CDR1 is SGHVS and CDR2 FNYEAQ. The CDR3 bases are TGTGCCAGCAGCCTAGCCGAAGGCGGGGTGGGCACTGAAGCTTTCTTT. Translation gives CASSLAEGGVGTEAFF.

The genes are TRBV5-1 and TRBJ1-5; D is possibly TRBD1 (5 bases). The germline CDR1 and CDR2 sequences are SGHRS and YFSETQ. V lost 2 bases and J lost 4, with 10 bases in between. This CDR3 region has 14 residues. The CDR3 loop reads CASSLGTENQPQHF. As DNA, the CDR3 is TGCGCCAGCAGCTTAGGGACGGAGAATCAGCCCCAGCATTTT.

The chain combines TRBV7-6 with TRBJ2-2, with 7 bases that match TRBD1. The CDR3 contains 16 residues. Germline CDR1 reads SGHVS; CDR2 reads FNYEAQ. V gave up 4 bases and J gave up 2 bases; unmatched junction bases: 7. The CDR3 here is CASSSLQGRNTGELFF. CDR3 in DNA: TGTGCCAGCAGCTCACTACAGGGGAGAAACACCGGGGAGCTGTTTTTT. The full variable domain, its missing parts supplied by reference TRBV7-6 and TRBJ2-2, is GAGVSQSPRYKVTKRGQDVALRCDPISGHVSLYWYRQALGQGPEFLTYFNYEAQQDKSGLPNDRFSAERPEGSISTLTIQRTEQRDSAMYRCASSSLQGRNTGELFFGEGSRLTVL.